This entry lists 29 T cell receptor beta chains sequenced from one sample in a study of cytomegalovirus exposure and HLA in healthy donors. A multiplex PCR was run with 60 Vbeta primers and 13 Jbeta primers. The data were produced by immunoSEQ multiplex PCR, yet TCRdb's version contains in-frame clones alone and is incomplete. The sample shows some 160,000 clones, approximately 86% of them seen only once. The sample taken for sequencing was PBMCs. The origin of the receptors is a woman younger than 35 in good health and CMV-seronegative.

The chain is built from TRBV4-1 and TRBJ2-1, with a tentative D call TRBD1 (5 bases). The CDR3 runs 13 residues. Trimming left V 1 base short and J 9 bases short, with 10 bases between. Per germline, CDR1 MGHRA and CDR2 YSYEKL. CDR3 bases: TGCGCCAGCAGCCAAGGACAGTTTCCTGAGCAGTTCTTC. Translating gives CASSQGQFPEQFF.

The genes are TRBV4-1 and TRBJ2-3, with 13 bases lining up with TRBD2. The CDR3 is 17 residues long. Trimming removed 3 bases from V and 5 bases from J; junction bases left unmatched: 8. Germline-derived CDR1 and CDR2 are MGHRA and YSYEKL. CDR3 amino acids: CASSHLGLAGVKDTQYF. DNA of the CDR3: TGCGCCAGCAGCCACCTAGGACTAGCGGGAGTGAAAGATACGCAGTATTTT.

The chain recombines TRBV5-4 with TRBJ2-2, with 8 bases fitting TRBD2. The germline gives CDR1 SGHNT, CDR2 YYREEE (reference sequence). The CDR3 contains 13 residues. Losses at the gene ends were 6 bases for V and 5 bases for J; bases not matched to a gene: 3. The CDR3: CASTRGGTGELFF. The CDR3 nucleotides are TGTGCCAGCACTCGGGGGGGGACCGGGGAGCTGTTTTTT.

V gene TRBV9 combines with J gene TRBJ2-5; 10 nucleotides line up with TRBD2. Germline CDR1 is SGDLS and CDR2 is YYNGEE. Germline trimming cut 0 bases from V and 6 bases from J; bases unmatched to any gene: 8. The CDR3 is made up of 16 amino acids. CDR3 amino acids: CASSVGEAGGKKTQYF. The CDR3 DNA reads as TGTGCCAGCAGCGTAGGGGAAGCGGGGGGGAAGAAGACCCAGTACTTC. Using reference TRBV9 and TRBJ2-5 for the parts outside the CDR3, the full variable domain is DSGVTQTPKHLITATGQRVTLRCSPRSGDLSVYWYQQSLDQGLQFLIQYYNGEERAKGNILERFSAQQFPDLHSELNLSSLELGDSALYFCASSVGEAGGKKTQYFGPGTRLLVL.

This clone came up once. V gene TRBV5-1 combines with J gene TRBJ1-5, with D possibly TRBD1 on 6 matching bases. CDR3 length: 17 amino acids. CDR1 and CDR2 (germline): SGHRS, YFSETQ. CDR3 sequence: CAHLNSKQGSGNQPQHF. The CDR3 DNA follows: TGCGCTCACCTAAATTCAAAACAGGGTAGTGGCAATCAGCCCCAGCATTTT. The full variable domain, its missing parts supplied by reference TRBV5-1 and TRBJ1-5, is KAGVTQTPRYLIKTRGQQVTLSCSPISGHRSVSWYQQTPGQGLQFLFEYFSETQRNKGNFPGRFSGRQFSNSRSEMNVSTLELGDSALYLCAHLNSKQGSGNQPQHFGDGTRLSIL.

CDR3 in DNA: TGTGCCAGCAGTTTGGACGGACAGGGGAACTATGGCTACACCTTC. Translated: CASSLDGQGNYGYTF. The chain combines TRBV28 with TRBJ1-2; 9 bases line up with TRBD1. The germline CDR1 and CDR2 sequences are MDHEN and SYDVKM. The CDR3 sequence is 15 residues long. V shed 3 bases, J shed 2 bases, and the junction held 4 bases outside the gene matches.

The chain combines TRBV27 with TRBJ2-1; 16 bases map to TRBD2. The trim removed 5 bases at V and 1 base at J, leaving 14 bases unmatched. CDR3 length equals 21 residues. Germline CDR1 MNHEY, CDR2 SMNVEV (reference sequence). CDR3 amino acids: CASSPIGTSGRGGKSYNEQFF. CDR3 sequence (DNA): TGTGCCAGCAGTCCCATCGGGACTAGCGGGAGGGGGGGAAAATCCTACAATGAGCAGTTCTTC.

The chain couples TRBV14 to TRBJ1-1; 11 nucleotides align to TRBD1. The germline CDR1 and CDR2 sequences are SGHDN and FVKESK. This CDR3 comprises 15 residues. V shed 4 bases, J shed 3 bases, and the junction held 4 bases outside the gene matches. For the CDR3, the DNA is TGTGCCAGCAGCCGGAGGACAGGGGGCTACACTGAAGCTTTCTTT. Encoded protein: CASSRRTGGYTEAFF.

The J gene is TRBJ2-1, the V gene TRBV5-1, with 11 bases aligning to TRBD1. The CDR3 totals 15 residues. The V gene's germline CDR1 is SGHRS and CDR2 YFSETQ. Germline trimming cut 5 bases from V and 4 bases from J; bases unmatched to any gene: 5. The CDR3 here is CASSRGTGGYNEQFF. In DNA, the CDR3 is TGCGCCAGCAGTCGGGGGACAGGGGGTTACAATGAGCAGTTCTTC.

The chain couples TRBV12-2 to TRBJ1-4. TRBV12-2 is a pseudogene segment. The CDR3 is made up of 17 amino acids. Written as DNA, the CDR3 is TGTGCAAGTCGCCTCGGGTGCCTCCCTGCAACTAATGAAAAACTGTTTTTT. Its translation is CASRLGCLPATNEKLFF.

For the CDR3, the DNA is TGCAGCGTCGGATCCGAGGGGGCGGCGGGCAATCAGCCCCAGCATTTT. Its translation is CSVGSEGAAGNQPQHF. This sequence joins TRBV29-1 and TRBJ1-5, with 7 nucleotides matching TRBD1. Germline-derived CDR1 and CDR2 are SQVTM and ANQGSEA. This CDR3 has 16 residues. The J segment lost 2 bases and the V segment lost 6 bases, leaving 13 bases of the junction unmatched. Looking up the rest from reference TRBV29-1 and TRBJ1-5 gives the full variable domain: SAVISQKPSRDICQRGTSLTIQCQVDSQVTMMFWYRQQPGQSLTLIATANQGSEATYESGFVIDKFPISRPNLTFSTLTVSNMSPEDSSIYLCSVGSEGAAGNQPQHFGDGTRLSIL.

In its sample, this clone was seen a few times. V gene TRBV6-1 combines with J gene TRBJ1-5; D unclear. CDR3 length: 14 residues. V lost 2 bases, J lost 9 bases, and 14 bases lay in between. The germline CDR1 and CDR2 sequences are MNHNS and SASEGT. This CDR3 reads CASSEYEGGLPQHF. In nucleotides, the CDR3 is TGTGCCAGCAGTGAATATGAGGGAGGTTTGCCCCAGCATTTT.

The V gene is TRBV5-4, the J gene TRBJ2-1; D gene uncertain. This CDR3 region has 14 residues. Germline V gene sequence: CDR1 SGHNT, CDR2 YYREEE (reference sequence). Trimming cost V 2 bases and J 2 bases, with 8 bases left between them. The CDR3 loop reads CASSFERAYNEQFF. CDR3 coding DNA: TGTGCCAGCAGCTTCGAACGGGCCTACAATGAGCAGTTCTTC. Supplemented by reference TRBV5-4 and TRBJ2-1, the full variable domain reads ETGVTQSPTHLIKTRGQQVTLRCSSQSGHNTVSWYQQALGQGPQFIFQYYREEENGRGNFPPRFSGLQFPNYSSELNVNALELDDSALYLCASSFERAYNEQFFGPGTRLTVL.

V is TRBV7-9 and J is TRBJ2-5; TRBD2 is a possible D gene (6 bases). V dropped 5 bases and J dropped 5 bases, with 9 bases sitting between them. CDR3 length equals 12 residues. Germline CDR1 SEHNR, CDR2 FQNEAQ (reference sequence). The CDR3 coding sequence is TGTGCCAGCAGCGAAAGCGGGGAGACCCAGTACTTC. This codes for CASSESGETQYF.

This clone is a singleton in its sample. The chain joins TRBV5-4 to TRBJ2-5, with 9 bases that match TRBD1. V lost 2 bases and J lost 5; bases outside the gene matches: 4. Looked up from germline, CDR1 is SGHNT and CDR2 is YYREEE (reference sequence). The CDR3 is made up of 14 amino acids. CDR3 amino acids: CASSLQGAEETQYF. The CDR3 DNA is TGTGCCAGCAGCTTACAGGGGGCCGAGGAGACCCAGTACTTC.

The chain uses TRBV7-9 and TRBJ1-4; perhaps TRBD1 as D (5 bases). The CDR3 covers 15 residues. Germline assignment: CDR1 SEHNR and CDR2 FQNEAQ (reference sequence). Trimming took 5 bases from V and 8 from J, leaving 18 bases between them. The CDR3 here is CASSLMSGVGEKLFF. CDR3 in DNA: TGTGCCAGCAGCCTAATGTCGGGGGTAGGGGAAAAACTGTTTTTT.

The CDR3 nucleotides read TGTGCCAGCATGGGACTCCCGAGGGGCTACACCTTC. Its protein product is CASMGLPRGYTF. The rearrangement links TRBV2 to TRBJ1-2, with a possible D match to TRBD1 (5 bases). Between the trimmed V and J ends, which lost 7 bases and 8 bases, there was a span of 14 bases. The length of the CDR3 is 12 residues. Germline-derived CDR1 and CDR2 are SNHLY and FYNNEI.

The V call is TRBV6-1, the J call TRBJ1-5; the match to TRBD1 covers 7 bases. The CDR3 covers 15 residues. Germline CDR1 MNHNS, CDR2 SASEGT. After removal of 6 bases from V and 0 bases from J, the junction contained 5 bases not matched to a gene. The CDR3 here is CASRRQGNSNQPQHF. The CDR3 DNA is TGTGCCAGCAGGAGACAGGGTAATAGCAATCAGCCCCAGCATTTT.

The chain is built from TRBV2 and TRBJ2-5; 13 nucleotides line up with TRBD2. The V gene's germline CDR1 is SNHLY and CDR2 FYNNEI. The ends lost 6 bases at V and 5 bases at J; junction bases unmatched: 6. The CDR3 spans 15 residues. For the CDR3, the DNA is TGTGCCAGCAGACTAGCGGGAGGGCCTGGGGAGACCCAGTACTTC. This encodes CASRLAGGPGETQYF.

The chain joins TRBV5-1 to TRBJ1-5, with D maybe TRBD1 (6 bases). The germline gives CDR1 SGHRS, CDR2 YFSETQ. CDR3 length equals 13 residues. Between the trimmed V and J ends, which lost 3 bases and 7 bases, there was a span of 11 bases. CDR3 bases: TGCGCCAGCAGCTGGGAAGGGGGACAGCCCCAGCATTTT. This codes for CASSWEGGQPQHF. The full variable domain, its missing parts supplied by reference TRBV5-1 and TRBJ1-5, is KAGVTQTPRYLIKTRGQQVTLSCSPISGHRSVSWYQQTPGQGLQFLFEYFSETQRNKGNFPGRFSGRQFSNSRSEMNVSTLELGDSALYLCASSWEGGQPQHFGDGTRLSIL.

As DNA, the CDR3 is TGTGCCACCTGCCCGGGAGAAGAGGGCTACGAGCAGTACTTC. Amino acids: CATCPGEEGYEQYF. The rearrangement joins TRBV6-1 to TRBJ2-7; D possibly corresponds to TRBD2 (6 bases). With 10 bases removed from V and 3 bases from J, the gap between germline ends came to 19 bases. This CDR3 spans 14 amino acids. Germline V CDR1 and CDR2: MNHNS, SASEGT.

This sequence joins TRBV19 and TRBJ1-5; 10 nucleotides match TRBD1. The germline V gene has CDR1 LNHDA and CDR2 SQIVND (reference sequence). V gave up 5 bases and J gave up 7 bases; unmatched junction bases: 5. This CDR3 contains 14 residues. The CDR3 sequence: CASSPGTGVQPQHF. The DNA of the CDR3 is TGTGCCAGTAGTCCAGGGACAGGGGTGCAGCCCCAGCATTTT.

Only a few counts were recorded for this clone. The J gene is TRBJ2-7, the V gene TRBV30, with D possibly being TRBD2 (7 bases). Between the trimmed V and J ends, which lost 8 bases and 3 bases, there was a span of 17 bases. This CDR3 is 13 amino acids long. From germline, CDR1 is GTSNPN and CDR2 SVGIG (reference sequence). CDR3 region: CAGRGRGVYEQYF. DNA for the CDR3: TGTGCCGGGCGGGGGAGGGGGGTCTACGAGCAGTACTTC.

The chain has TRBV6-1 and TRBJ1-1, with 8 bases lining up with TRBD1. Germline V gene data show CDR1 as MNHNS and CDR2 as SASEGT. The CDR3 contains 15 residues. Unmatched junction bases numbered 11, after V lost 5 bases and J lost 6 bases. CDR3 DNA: TGTGCCAGCAGTTCCAGCAGGGGGCAAGGATCTGAAGCTTTCTTT. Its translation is CASSSSRGQGSEAFF.

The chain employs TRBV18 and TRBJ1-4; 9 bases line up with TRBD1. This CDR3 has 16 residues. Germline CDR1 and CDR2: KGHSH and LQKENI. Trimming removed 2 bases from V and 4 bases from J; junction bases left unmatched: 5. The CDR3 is CASSPTGQGNNEKLFF. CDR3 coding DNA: TGTGCCAGCTCACCAACCGGACAGGGGAATAATGAAAAACTGTTTTTT.

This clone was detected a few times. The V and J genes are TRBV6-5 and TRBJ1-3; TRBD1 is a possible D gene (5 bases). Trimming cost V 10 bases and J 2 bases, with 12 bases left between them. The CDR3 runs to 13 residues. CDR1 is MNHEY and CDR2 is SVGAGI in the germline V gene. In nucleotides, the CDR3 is TGTGCCACCATGCCGGGGGCTGGAAACACCATATATTTT. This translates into CATMPGAGNTIYF.

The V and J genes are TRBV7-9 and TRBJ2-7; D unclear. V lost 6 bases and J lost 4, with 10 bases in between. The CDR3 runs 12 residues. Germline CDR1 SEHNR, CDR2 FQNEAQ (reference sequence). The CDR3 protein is CASSPSFYEQYF. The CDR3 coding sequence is TGTGCCAGCAGTCCCTCCTTTTACGAGCAGTACTTC. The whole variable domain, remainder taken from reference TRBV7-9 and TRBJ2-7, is DTGVSQNPRHKITKRGQNVTFRCDPISEHNRLYWYRQTLGQGPEFLTYFQNEAQLEKSRLLSDRFSAERPKGSFSTLEIQRTEQGDSAMYLCASSPSFYEQYFGPGTRLTVT.

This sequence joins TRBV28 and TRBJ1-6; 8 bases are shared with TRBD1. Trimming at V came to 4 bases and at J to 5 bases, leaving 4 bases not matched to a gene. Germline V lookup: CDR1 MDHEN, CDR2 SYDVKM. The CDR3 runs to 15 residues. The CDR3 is CASSYPGGDNSPLHF. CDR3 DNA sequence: TGTGCCAGCAGTTACCCAGGGGGCGATAATTCACCCCTCCACTTT.

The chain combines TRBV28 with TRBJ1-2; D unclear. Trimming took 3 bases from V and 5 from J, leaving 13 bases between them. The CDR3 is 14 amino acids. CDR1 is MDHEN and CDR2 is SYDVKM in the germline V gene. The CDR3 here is CASSLLGQTYGYTF. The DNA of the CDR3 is TGTGCCAGCAGTTTGCTTGGGCAGACGTATGGCTACACCTTC.